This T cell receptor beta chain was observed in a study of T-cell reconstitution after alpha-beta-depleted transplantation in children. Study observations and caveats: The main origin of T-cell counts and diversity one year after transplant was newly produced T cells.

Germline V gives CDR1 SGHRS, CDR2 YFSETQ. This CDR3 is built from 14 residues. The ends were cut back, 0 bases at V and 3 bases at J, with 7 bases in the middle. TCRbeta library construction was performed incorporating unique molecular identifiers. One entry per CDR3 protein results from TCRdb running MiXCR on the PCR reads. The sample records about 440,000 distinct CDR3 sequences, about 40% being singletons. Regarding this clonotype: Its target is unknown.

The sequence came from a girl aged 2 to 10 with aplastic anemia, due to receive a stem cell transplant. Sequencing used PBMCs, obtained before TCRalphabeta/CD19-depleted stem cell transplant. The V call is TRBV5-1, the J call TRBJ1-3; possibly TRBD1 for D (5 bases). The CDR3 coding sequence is TGCGCCAGCAGCTTGGACAGGTTTGGAAACACCATATATTTT. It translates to CASSLDRFGNTIYF.